One sample yielded the 12 T cell receptor beta chains listed below, sequenced in a study of T cells in Graves' hyperthyroidism and ophthalmopathy (dated by TCRdb to about 2019). Library method: multiplex PCR. The listed sequencing device is Illumina HiSeq 2000. Amplification of TCR beta CDR3 regions was carried out from RNA transcripts. The first round of RT-PCR for the TCR CDR3 was performed with the HTBI primer set and the Qiagen OneStep RT-PCR kit. TCRdb took the public reads, trimmed them with fastp at Q25, ran MiXCR for clone calling and kept in-frame beta chains. Each entry merges the rows of one CDR3 protein and shows their most common DNA and genes. This sample holds hundreds of thousands of distinct CDR3 sequences; approximately 23% were observed only once. Of the sample, around 62% falls within the top ten clones. Specimen: blood. Source of these receptors: a man under 40 with Graves' ophthalmopathy.

The chain links TRBV3-1 to TRBJ2-1; no firm D call. V was clipped by 1 base and J by 15 bases, with 19 bases between them. From germline, CDR1 is LGHDT and CDR2 YNNKEL (reference sequence). The CDR3 covers 14 residues. The CDR3 reads CASSQGPTGGRRFF. CDR3 sequence (DNA): TGTGCCAGCAGCCAAGGCCCGACTGGCGGTAGACGGTTCTTC.

This clonotype was observed at least ten times. The V gene is TRBV12-3 or TRBV12-4, the J gene TRBJ2-7; D ambiguous. The germline V and J ends were trimmed by 5 bases and 0 bases, with 11 bases remaining between them. CDR3 length equals 14 residues. In nucleotides, the CDR3 is TGTGCCAGCAGTCCCGCAGCACCCTCCTACGAGCAGTACTTC. Residues: CASSPAAPSYEQYF.

The CDR3 sequence is CASSYSAAFEQYF. DNA of the CDR3: TGTGCCAGCAGTTACTCGGCAGCTTTCGAGCAGTACTTC. The V and J genes are TRBV6-6 and TRBJ2-7; D gene uncertain. Germline-derived CDR1 and CDR2 are MNHNY and SVGAGI (reference sequence). This CDR3 is 13 amino acids long. V was pared by 0 bases and J by 6 bases, with 9 bases between.

This clonotype was detected ten times or more. The chain has TRBV29-1 and TRBJ2-1, with 12 bases matching TRBD2. Germline CDR1 and CDR2: SQVTM and ANQGSEA. The CDR3 totals 17 residues. With V trimmed by 6 bases and J by 7 bases, 16 bases remained unmatched. The CDR3, as DNA: TGCAGCGTGGCAAAAACGTCTAGCGGGAGGGCCGGGAATGAGCAGTTCTTC. As protein: CSVAKTSSGRAGNEQFF.

This clonotype was detected many times. The J gene is TRBJ1-2, the V gene TRBV28; tentatively, D is TRBD1 (5 bases). The V end lost 7 bases, the J end lost 4 bases, and 10 bases lay between the germline ends. Germline V gene sequence: CDR1 MDHEN, CDR2 SYDVKM. There are 12 residues in the CDR3. CDR3 in DNA: TGTGCCAGCAATCGACAGACCTATGGCTACACCTTC. Its protein is CASNRQTYGYTF.

This clonotype was seen repeatedly, ten times or more. V and J are TRBV6-1 and TRBJ1-2; 7 nucleotides align to TRBD1. V lost 6 bases and J lost 5; bases outside the gene matches: 9. Germline V CDR1 and CDR2: MNHNS, SASEGT. The CDR3 is made up of 14 amino acids. The CDR3 is CASRTRDSLYGYTF. The DNA of the CDR3 is TGTGCCAGCAGAACAAGGGACAGCTTATATGGCTACACCTTC.

In its sample, this clonotype was seen a few times. The gene calls are TRBV11-2 and TRBJ2-2; D is ambiguous. The germline CDR1 and CDR2 sequences are SGHAT and FQNNGV. V dropped 1 base and J dropped 7 bases, with 4 bases sitting between them. The CDR3 runs 12 residues. The CDR3 spells CASSLGVGELFF. Here the CDR3 DNA reads TGTGCCAGCAGCTTAGGGGTCGGGGAGCTGTTTTTT.

This clonotype was seen just once. This clone may be a read error of a much larger clone one base away. The chain is built from TRBV7-3 and TRBJ2-1, with D possibly being TRBD2 (5 bases). Germline V lookup: CDR1 SGHTA, CDR2 FQGTGA. The CDR3 is 16 amino acids. Trimming took off 5 bases at V and 9 bases at J, with 23 bases between the two ends. The CDR3 nucleotides read TGTGCCAGCAGCCCCCAAGGGCGCGAGAGGGCTGTTGAGCAGTTCTTC. Its translation is CASSPQGRERAVEQFF.

This clonotype was counted only a few times. This chain connects TRBV7-6 to TRBJ2-7; D gene unclear. Per the germline V gene, CDR1 is SGHVS and CDR2 is FNYEAQ. This CDR3 contains 14 residues. Trimming shortened V by 2 bases and J by 0 bases, and 8 bases separated the two germline ends. CDR3 nucleotides: TGTGCCAGCAGCTTATTGTCCCCCTCCTACGAGCAGTACTTC. Encoded protein: CASSLLSPSYEQYF. Full variable domain (rest looked up from reference TRBV7-6 and TRBJ2-7): GAGVSQSPRYKVTKRGQDVALRCDPISGHVSLYWYRQALGQGPEFLTYFNYEAQQDKSGLPNDRFSAERPEGSISTLTIQRTEQRDSAMYRCASSLLSPSYEQYFGPGTRLTVT.

About this clonotype itself: This may come from a read error, since a much larger clone is one base off. The chain is built from TRBV11-3 and TRBJ2-5; D unresolved. There are 12 residues in the CDR3. CDR1 SGHNT and CDR2 YENEEA come from the germline V gene. CDR3 DNA: TGTGGCAGCAGCTTATTTCGAGAGACCCAGTACTTC. Amino acid sequence: CGSSLFRETQYF.

Ten or more counts support this clonotype. This chain joins TRBV7-8 and TRBJ2-1; a possible D gene is TRBD2 (6 bases). The germline CDR1 and CDR2 sequences are SGHVS and FQNEAQ. Trimming took 6 bases from V and 8 from J, leaving 20 bases between them. This CDR3 region has 15 residues. The CDR3 loop is CASSLLDPGVHEQFF. The CDR3 coding sequence is TGTGCCAGCAGTCTGCTGGATCCGGGAGTGCATGAGCAGTTCTTC. Using reference TRBV7-8 and TRBJ2-1 for the parts outside the CDR3, the full variable domain is GAGVSQSPRYKVAKRGQDVALRCDPISGHVSLFWYQQALGQGPEFLTYFQNEAQLDKSGLPSDRFFAERPEGSVSTLKIQRTQQEDSAVYLCASSLLDPGVHEQFFGPGTRLTVL.

This clonotype was seen ten or more times. V usage is TRBV6-1 and J usage is TRBJ2-1, with D possibly TRBD2 on 5 matching bases. Germline values: CDR1 MNHNS, CDR2 SASEGT. Trimming pared 6 bases from V and 2 bases from J, leaving 14 bases between. The CDR3 contains 15 residues. CDR3 in amino acids: CASRHSRGTYNEQFF. The CDR3 DNA reads as TGTGCCAGCAGACATAGTAGAGGGACCTACAATGAGCAGTTCTTC.